Listed here is a single TCR beta chain. The assay was immunoSEQ multiplex PCR, and TCRdb's table has in-frame clones only and misses some. Among roughly 290,000 clones listed, over 80% were seen once. This sample was taken from a study of blood T cell repertoires in COVID-19. About the research overall: The study drew acute and convalescent COVID-19 samples from the United States, Italy and Spain.

The CDR3 has 17 amino acids. J gave up 4 bases and V 0 bases, and 7 bases lay outside the gene matches. Looked up from germline, CDR1 is LNHNV and CDR2 is YYDKDF (reference sequence). Specimen: peripheral blood. This rearrangement joins TRBV15 to TRBJ2-3; 10 bases match TRBD2. The sequence derives from a woman aged 45 to 65 with active or convalescent COVID-19. The DNA of the CDR3 is TGTGCCACCAGCAGAGAGCTACTAGCGGGAAGAGCAGATACGCAGTATTTT. Its protein is CATSRELLAGRADTQYF.